Sequencing of this T cell receptor beta chain was carried out in a study of beta chain features in type 1 diabetes. Study-wide results and caveats: When Type 1 diabetes patients were examined, their TCRB CDR3s proved moderately but significantly shorter in all four CD4+ subsets. Patients showed naive, central memory and Treg TCRB repertoires that appeared more similar than those of healthy donors.

Expressed TCRB transcripts were sequenced after all isolated RNA was converted to cDNA. Sequenced naive, central memory and regulatory T cell samples produced an average of approximately 3.8 million reads. TCRdb keeps only in-frame clones here, not all; method: immunoSEQ multiplex PCR. The data show under 850,000 clones, 13% seen once. As for this clone: Antigen: not known. Distinct nucleotide sequences in the sample also encode this CDR3.

Sequencing was performed on naive CD4+ T cells from blood. This TCR came from a man aged 18 to 29 with type 1 diabetes.

CDR3 in DNA: TGTGCCTGGAGTGTCCAGTCCTATGGCTACACCTTC. Translated, it gives CAWSVQSYGYTF. The chain joins TRBV30 to TRBJ1-2; no clear D gene. The V gene lost 0 bases and the J gene lost 4 bases, with 6 bases spanning the gap. Germline loops: CDR1 GTSNPN, CDR2 SVGIG (reference sequence). There are 12 residues in the CDR3.